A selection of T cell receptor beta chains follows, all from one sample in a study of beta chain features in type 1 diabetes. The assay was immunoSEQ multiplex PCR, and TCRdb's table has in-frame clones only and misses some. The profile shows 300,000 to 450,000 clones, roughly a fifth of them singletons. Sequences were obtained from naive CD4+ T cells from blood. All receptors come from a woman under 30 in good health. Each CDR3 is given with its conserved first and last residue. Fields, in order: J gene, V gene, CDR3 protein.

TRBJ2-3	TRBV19	CASSLRAWGTDTQYF
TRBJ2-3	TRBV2	CASVGLAGVTTDTQYF
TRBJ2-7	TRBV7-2	CASSSGQGKDRQYF
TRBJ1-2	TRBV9	CASSAAGRGYTF
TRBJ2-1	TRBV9	CASSVSGTSWANEQFF
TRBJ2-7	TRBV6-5	CASSYSQATSTEQYF
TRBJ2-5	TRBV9	CASSVDVGGQETQYF
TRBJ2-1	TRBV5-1	CASSLRSTSGRGPDNEQFF
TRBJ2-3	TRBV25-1	CASSSWRGGRTDTQYF
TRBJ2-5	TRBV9	CASSVAPGPETQYF
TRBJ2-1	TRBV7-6	CASSSQPGQGYNEQFF
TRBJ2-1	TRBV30	CAWGPSGGNEQFF
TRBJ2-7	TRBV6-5	CASSSGGVPYEQYF
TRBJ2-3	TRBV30	CAWTVTDGAAQYF
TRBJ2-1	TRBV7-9	CASSLLAGGNEQFF
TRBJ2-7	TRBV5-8	CASSFAELYEQYF
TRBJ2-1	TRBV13	CASSPGLAGGGSYNEQFF
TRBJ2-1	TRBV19	CASSPWDRAEQFF
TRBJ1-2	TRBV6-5	CASSGYGQGYTF
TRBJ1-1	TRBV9	CASSVVGGNTEAFF
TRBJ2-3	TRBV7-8	CASSPRQGFTDTQYF
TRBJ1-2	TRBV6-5	CASSYSSAGGFYGYTF
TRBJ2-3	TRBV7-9	CASRPKQRGDPDTQYF
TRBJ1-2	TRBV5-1	CASSLRQGTGYGYTF
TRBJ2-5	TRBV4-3	CASSAGGGTSGVQETQYF
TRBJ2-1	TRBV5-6	CASSSLGGISYNEQFF
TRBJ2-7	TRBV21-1	CASSKGGAQEEQYF
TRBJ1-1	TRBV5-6	CASSLISRDTEAFF
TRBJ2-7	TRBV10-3	CAISESGGRGYEQYF
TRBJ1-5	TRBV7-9	CASGLNQPQHF
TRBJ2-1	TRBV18	CASSPQGLAGEQFF
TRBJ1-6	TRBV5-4	CASSLRTGSSPLHF
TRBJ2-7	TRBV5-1	CASNQGQSYEQYF
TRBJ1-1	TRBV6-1	CASSGDWTGGSEAFF
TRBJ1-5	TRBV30	CAWSGGFGNQPQHF
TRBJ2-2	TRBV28	CASVGRGGGELFF
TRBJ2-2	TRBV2	CASRMDGDTGELFF
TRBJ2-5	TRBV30	CAWSPREAHPPQYF
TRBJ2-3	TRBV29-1	CSVGFGTGGPDTQYF
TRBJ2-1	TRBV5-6	CASRLTSGSYNEQFF
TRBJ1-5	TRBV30	CAWNRDNQPQHF
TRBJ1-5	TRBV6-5	CASSRRATANQPQHF